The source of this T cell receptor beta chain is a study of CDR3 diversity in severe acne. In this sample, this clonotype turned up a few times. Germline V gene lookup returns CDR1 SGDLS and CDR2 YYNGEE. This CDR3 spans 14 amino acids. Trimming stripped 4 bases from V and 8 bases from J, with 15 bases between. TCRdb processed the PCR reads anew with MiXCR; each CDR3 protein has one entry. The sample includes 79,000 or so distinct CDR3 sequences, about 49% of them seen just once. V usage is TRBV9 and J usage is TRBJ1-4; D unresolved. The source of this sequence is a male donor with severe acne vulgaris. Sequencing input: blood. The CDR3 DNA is TGTGCCAGCAGCCCGGATCATCCCGGGGAAAAACTGTTTTTT. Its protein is CASSPDHPGEKLFF.